The 20 T cell receptor beta chains below come from one sample, sequenced in a study of shared clonotypes between healthy human individuals. This table comes from immunoSEQ multiplex PCR, and its TCRdb copy is limited to in-frame clones, with some not included. Of hundreds of thousands of clones listed, around 72% are singletons. The sequenced sample was memory CD4+ T cells sorted from blood. Specified subset: CD45RA-negative fraction. The receptors shown here come from a young woman in good health.

The sample holds one count of this clone. A read error may explain this, as a much larger clone is one base away. The chain uses TRBV7-9 and TRBJ1-5; D call uncertain. This CDR3 comprises 13 residues. V was shortened by 4 bases and J by 1 base, with 5 bases between the two germline ends. From germline, CDR1 is SEHNR and CDR2 FQNEAQ (reference sequence). CDR3 in amino acids: CASSSDSNQPQHF. CDR3 bases: TGTGCCAGCAGCTCCGACAGCAATCAGCCCCAGCATTTT. The full variable domain, in which reference TRBV7-9 and TRBJ1-5 provide the parts outside the CDR3, is DTGVSQNPRHKITKRGQNVTFRCDPISEHNRLYWYRQTLGQGPEFLTYFQNEAQLEKSRLLSDRFSAERPKGSFSTLEIQRTEQGDSAMYLCASSSDSNQPQHFGDGTRLSIL.

The gene calls are TRBV19 and TRBJ1-2, with a tentative D call TRBD1 (5 bases). The CDR3 has 14 residues. V was shortened by 9 bases and J by 7 bases, with 21 bases between the two germline ends. The germline V gene has CDR1 LNHDA and CDR2 SQIVND (reference sequence). CDR3 sequence: CASIPQGRMGGYTF. The CDR3 DNA sequence: TGTGCCAGCATACCCCAGGGACGCATGGGTGGCTACACCTTC.

The chain employs TRBV28 and TRBJ1-1; D ambiguous. The V gene lost 6 bases and the J gene lost 5 bases, with 13 bases spanning the gap. This CDR3 is 13 amino acids long. Germline CDR1 is MDHEN and CDR2 is SYDVKM. Here the CDR3 DNA reads TGTGCCAGCAGACGTGACGGGGTTACTGAAGCTTTCTTT. Encoded protein: CASRRDGVTEAFF.

V gene TRBV2 combines with J gene TRBJ2-1; 8 bases match TRBD2. CDR3 size: 16 residues. V shed 0 bases, J shed 10 bases, and the junction held 11 bases outside the gene matches. Germline V gene data show CDR1 as SNHLY and CDR2 as FYNNEI. The DNA for the CDR3 is TGTGCCAGCAGTGAAGCGGCGTTAGCGGGATGGGGCGAGCAGTTCTTC. Its translation: CASSEAALAGWGEQFF. The full variable domain, with the rest looked up from reference TRBV2 and TRBJ2-1, is EPEVTQTPSHQVTQMGQEVILRCVPISNHLYFYWYRQILGQKVEFLVSFYNNEISEKSEIFDDQFSVERPDGSNFTLKIRSTKLEDSAMYFCASSEAALAGWGEQFFGPGTRLTVL.

The chain uses TRBV7-2 and TRBJ2-7; 7 bases are a match to TRBD2. Per germline, CDR1 SGHTA and CDR2 FQGNSA. The CDR3 is 16 residues long. V trimming: 4 bases; J trimming: 3 bases; junction bases outside the gene matches: 12. In nucleotides, the CDR3 is TGTGCCAGCAGCTCCCCTGGTGTAGCGGGTAACTACGAGCAGTACTTC. It yields the protein CASSSPGVAGNYEQYF.

This chain uses TRBV7-3 with TRBJ2-1; 9 bases map to TRBD2. This CDR3 region has 15 residues. J was trimmed by 7 bases and V by 3 bases; bases with no gene match: 7. Per the germline V gene, CDR1 is SGHTA and CDR2 is FQGTGA. In nucleotides, the CDR3 is TGTGCCAGCAGCTTGCGGACTAGCGTCGGTAATGAGCAGTTCTTC. Residues: CASSLRTSVGNEQFF. Variable domain in full (rest from reference TRBV7-3 and TRBJ2-1): GAGVSQTPSNKVTEKGKYVELRCDPISGHTALYWYRQSLGQGPEFLIYFQGTGAADDSGLPNDRFFAVRPEGSVSTLKIQRTERGDSAVYLCASSLRTSVGNEQFFGPGTRLTVL.

The chain uses TRBV16 and TRBJ2-3; D is uncertain. With 2 bases removed from V and 6 bases from J, the gap between germline ends came to 6 bases. The CDR3 is made up of 12 amino acids. Germline CDR1 is KGHSY and CDR2 is FQNENV. The CDR3 bases are TGTGCCAGCAGCCAAGGCGTCGATACGCAGTATTTT. It is translated as CASSQGVDTQYF.

This rearrangement joins TRBV19 to TRBJ1-2; the D gene is possibly TRBD1 (6 bases). CDR1 and CDR2 from the germline V gene are LNHDA and SQIVND (reference sequence). CDR3 length: 16 amino acids. V gave up 9 bases and J gave up 5 bases, with 25 bases separating them. Here the CDR3 reads CASTTGDIRTSYGYTF. The CDR3 DNA follows: TGTGCCAGCACAACGGGGGACATACGAACATCATATGGCTACACCTTC.

This clone occurred a few times. This chain links TRBV5-1 with TRBJ2-5; D is undetermined. V was trimmed by 2 bases and J by 7 bases, leaving 9 bases between them. This CDR3 has 12 amino acids. Looked up from germline, CDR1 is SGHRS and CDR2 is YFSETQ. CDR3 in DNA: TGCGCCAGCAGCTTAGAATGGGGGACCCAGTACTTC. Translation: CASSLEWGTQYF.

The V call is TRBV5-1, the J call TRBJ2-5; no clear D. V lost 0 bases to trimming and J lost 1 base, with 10 bases between them. CDR3 length equals 15 residues. The germline V gene has CDR1 SGHRS and CDR2 YFSETQ. CDR3 bases: TGCGCCAGCAGCTTGGGATGGCTTCCCCAAGAGACCCAGTACTTC. Translating gives CASSLGWLPQETQYF. The full variable domain, with the rest looked up from reference TRBV5-1 and TRBJ2-5, is KAGVTQTPRYLIKTRGQQVTLSCSPISGHRSVSWYQQTPGQGLQFLFEYFSETQRNKGNFPGRFSGRQFSNSRSEMNVSTLELGDSALYLCASSLGWLPQETQYFGPGTRLLVL.

This chain joins TRBV7-9 and TRBJ2-3; possibly TRBD2 for D (5 bases). Germline lookup yields CDR1 SEHNR and CDR2 FQNEAQ (reference sequence). V lost 5 bases and J lost 2, with 14 bases in between. CDR3 length: 15 residues. CDR3 residues: CASSAMTTFTDTQYF. As DNA, the CDR3 is TGTGCCAGCAGCGCAATGACTACGTTCACAGATACGCAGTATTTT.

The J gene is TRBJ2-2, the V gene TRBV25-1; D unclear. The CDR3 is 15 amino acids. Germline assignment: CDR1 MGHDK and CDR2 SYGVNS. Trimming removed 3 bases at V and 4 bases at J, with 12 bases between. The CDR3 nucleotides are TGTGCCAGCAGTGATACGGGCGCCACCACCGGGGAGCTGTTTTTT. It specifies CASSDTGATTGELFF. The full variable domain, in which reference TRBV25-1 and TRBJ2-2 provide the parts outside the CDR3, is EADIYQTPRYLVIGTGKKITLECSQTMGHDKMYWYQQDPGMELHLIHYSYGVNSTEKGDLSSESTVSRIRTEHFPLTLESARPSHTSQYLCASSDTGATTGELFFGEGSRLTVL.

Remarks on this clone: Other DNA sequences in this sample translate to the same CDR3. The rearrangement uses TRBV2 and TRBJ2-5; D is unclear. The CDR3 is made up of 11 amino acids. Germline CDR1 and CDR2: SNHLY and FYNNEI. V lost 6 bases and J lost 2, with 4 bases in between. CDR3 nucleotide sequence: TGTGCCAGCAGCCTACAAGAGACCCAGTACTTC. This encodes CASSLQETQYF.

The chain uses TRBV11-1 and TRBJ2-7; TRBD2 matches 7 bases. Trimming at V came to 8 bases and at J to 0 bases, leaving 7 bases not matched to a gene. The CDR3 is made up of 14 amino acids. The germline gives CDR1 SGHAT, CDR2 FQDESV (reference sequence). The CDR3 DNA reads as TGTGCCAGCGGATATCAGCGGGACTCCTACGAGCAGTACTTC. Residues: CASGYQRDSYEQYF.

A remark on this clone: This sample also contains other DNA sequences that code for the same CDR3. V gene TRBV19 combines with J gene TRBJ1-1; D may be TRBD1 (5 bases). Trimming stripped 5 bases from V and 0 bases from J, with 7 bases between. Germline lookup yields CDR1 LNHDA and CDR2 SQIVND (reference sequence). This CDR3 has 13 residues. CDR3 amino acids: CASSWGMNTEAFF. CDR3 DNA sequence: TGTGCCAGTAGTTGGGGGATGAACACTGAAGCTTTCTTT.

With regard to this clone: Additional DNA sequences in this sample encode the identical CDR3. The chain is built from TRBV5-1 and TRBJ2-1, with 9 bases aligning to TRBD2. The J segment lost 3 bases and the V segment lost 4 bases, leaving 2 bases of the junction unmatched. Germline V gene sequence: CDR1 SGHRS, CDR2 YFSETQ. CDR3 size: 14 residues. DNA of the CDR3: TGCGCCAGCAGCAATAGCGGGGGCTACAATGAGCAGTTCTTC. Amino acids: CASSNSGGYNEQFF. The full variable domain, with the rest looked up from reference TRBV5-1 and TRBJ2-1, is KAGVTQTPRYLIKTRGQQVTLSCSPISGHRSVSWYQQTPGQGLQFLFEYFSETQRNKGNFPGRFSGRQFSNSRSEMNVSTLELGDSALYLCASSNSGGYNEQFFGPGTRLTVL.

The chain carries TRBV4-1 and TRBJ2-1; unclear D gene. The germline V gene has CDR1 MGHRA and CDR2 YSYEKL. The CDR3 totals 17 residues. The V and J ends lost 1 base and 5 bases respectively, with 18 bases between them. The CDR3 loop is CASSQVPTIDLNNEQFF. As DNA, the CDR3 is TGCGCCAGCAGCCAAGTCCCGACGATAGATTTGAACAATGAGCAGTTCTTC.

V usage is TRBV5-1 and J usage is TRBJ2-2; 7 bases are shared with TRBD2. The CDR3 runs to 14 residues. J was trimmed by 7 bases and V by 1 base; bases with no gene match: 4. Germline assignment: CDR1 SGHRS and CDR2 YFSETQ. The CDR3 DNA is TGCGCCAGCAGCTTGACGGGAGGTATCGGGGAGCTGTTTTTT. Protein: CASSLTGGIGELFF.

The V gene is TRBV10-1, the J gene TRBJ2-3; 10 bases align to TRBD2. The CDR3 covers 16 residues. V lost 6 bases to trimming and J lost 5 bases; unmatched junction nucleotides: 11. Germline V gene lookup returns CDR1 WNHNN and CDR2 SYGVQD (reference sequence). The CDR3 spells CASSLGGLAAQDTQYF. The DNA for the CDR3 is TGCGCCAGCAGCCTTGGAGGACTAGCGGCTCAAGATACGCAGTATTTT.

The rearrangement joins TRBV29-1 to TRBJ2-3, with D possibly matching TRBD1 (6 bases). V gave up 6 bases and J gave up 2 bases, with 12 bases separating them. The CDR3 sequence is 13 residues long. Per germline, CDR1 SQVTM and CDR2 ANQGSEA. In nucleotides, the CDR3 is TGCAGCGTGGGGGCGGAGGACACAGATACGCAGTATTTT. Its translation: CSVGAEDTDTQYF.